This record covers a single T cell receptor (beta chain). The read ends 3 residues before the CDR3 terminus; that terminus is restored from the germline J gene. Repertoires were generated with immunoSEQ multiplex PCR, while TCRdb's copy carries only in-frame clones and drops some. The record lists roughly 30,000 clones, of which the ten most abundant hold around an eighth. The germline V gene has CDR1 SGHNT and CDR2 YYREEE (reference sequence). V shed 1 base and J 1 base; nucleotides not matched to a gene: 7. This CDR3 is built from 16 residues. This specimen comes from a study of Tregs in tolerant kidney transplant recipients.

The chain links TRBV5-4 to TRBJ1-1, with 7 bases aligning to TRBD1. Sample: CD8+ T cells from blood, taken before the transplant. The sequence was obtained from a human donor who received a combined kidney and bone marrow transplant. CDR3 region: CASSLSSGQTNTEAFF. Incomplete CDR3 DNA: TGTGCCAGCAGCTTGAGTTCGGGACAGACGAACACTGAA. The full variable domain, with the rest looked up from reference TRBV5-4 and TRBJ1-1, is ETGVTQSPTHLIKTRGQQVTLRCSSQSGHNTVSWYQQALGQGPQFIFQYYREEENGRGNFPPRFSGLQFPNYSSELNVNALELDDSALYLCASSLSSGQTNTEAFFGQGTRLTVV.